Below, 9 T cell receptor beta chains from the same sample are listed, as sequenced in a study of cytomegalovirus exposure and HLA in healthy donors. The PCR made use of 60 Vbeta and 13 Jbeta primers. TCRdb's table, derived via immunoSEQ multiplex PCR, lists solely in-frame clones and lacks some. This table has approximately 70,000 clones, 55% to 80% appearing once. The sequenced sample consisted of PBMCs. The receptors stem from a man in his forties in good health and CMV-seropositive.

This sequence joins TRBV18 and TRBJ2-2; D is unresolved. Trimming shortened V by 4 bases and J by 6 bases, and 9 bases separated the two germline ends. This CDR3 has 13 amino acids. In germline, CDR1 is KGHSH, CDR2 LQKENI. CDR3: CASSRSEAGELFF. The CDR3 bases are TGTGCCAGCTCACGCAGTGAGGCCGGGGAGCTGTTTTTT.

Here the CDR3 reads CASSLAQGDEKLFF. The CDR3 DNA reads TGCGCCAGCAGCTTGGCTCAGGGGGATGAAAAACTGTTTTTT. The chain uses TRBV5-1 and TRBJ1-4; 7 bases are a match to TRBD1. V shed 0 bases and J 6 bases; nucleotides not matched to a gene: 2. Germline V gives CDR1 SGHRS, CDR2 YFSETQ. The CDR3 sequence is 14 residues long.

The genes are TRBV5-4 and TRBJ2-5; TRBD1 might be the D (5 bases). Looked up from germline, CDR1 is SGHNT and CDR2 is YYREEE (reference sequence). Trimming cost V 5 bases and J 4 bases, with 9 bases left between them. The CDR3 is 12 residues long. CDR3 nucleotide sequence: TGTGCCAGCAGGCTTGACAGAGAGACCCAGTACTTC. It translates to CASRLDRETQYF.

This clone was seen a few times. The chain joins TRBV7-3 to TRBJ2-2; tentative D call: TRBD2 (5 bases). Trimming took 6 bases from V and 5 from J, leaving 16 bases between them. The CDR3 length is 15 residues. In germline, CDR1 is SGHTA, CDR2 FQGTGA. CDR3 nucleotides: TGTGCCAGCAGTTACCATCGGGGTGAGACCGGGGAGCTGTTTTTT. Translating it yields CASSYHRGETGELFF. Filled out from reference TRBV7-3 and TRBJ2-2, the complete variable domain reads GAGVSQTPSNKVTEKGKYVELRCDPISGHTALYWYRQSLGQGPEFLIYFQGTGAADDSGLPNDRFFAVRPEGSVSTLKIQRTERGDSAVYLCASSYHRGETGELFFGEGSRLTVL.

CDR3 nucleotides: TGTGCCAGCAGTGAAGACAGGGTTAGAGATACGCAGTATTTT. It yields the protein CASSEDRVRDTQYF. The V call is TRBV6-1, the J call TRBJ2-3, with a possible D match to TRBD1 (6 bases). The germline V gene has CDR1 MNHNS and CDR2 SASEGT. CDR3 length: 14 amino acids. Trimming removed 1 base from V and 5 bases from J, with 10 bases in between.

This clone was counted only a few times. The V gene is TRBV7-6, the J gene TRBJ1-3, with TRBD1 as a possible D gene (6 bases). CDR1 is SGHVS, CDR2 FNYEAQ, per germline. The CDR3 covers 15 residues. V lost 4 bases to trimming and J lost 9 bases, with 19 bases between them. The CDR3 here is CASSSGTPDRGTIYF. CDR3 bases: TGTGCCAGCAGCTCAGGGACACCTGATCGGGGCACCATATATTTT.

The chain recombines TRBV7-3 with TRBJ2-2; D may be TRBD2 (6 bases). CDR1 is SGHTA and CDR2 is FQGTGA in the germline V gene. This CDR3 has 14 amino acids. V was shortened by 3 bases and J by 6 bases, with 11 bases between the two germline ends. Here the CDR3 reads CASSFGGDAGELFF. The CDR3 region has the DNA TGTGCCAGCAGCTTTGGCGGGGACGCCGGGGAGCTGTTTTTT.

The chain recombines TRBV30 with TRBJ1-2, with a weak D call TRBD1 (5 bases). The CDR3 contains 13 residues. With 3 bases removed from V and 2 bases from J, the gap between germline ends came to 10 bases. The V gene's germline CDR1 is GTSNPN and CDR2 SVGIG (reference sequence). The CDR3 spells CAWRTGRNYGYTF. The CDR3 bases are TGTGCCTGGAGAACAGGCCGCAACTATGGCTACACCTTC.

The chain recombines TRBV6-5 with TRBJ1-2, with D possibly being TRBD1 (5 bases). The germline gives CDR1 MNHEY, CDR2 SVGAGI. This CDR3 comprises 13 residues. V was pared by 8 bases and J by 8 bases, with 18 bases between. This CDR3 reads CASGRLQGVGYTF. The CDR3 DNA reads TGTGCCAGCGGGCGGCTCCAAGGGGTAGGCTACACCTTC.